This T cell receptor (beta chain) emerged from a study of blood T cell repertoires in COVID-19. Only in-frame clones appear in the TCRdb table, and some are missing; sequencing was by immunoSEQ multiplex PCR. The table lists over 250,000 clones, around 89% of them singletons, with about 12% in the top ten. Germline values: CDR1 SGHTA, CDR2 FQGNSA. CDR3 length: 15 amino acids. Trimming stripped 5 bases from V and 1 base from J, with 14 bases between. This TCR came from a woman in her fifties or sixties with acute or convalescent COVID-19. V is TRBV7-2 and J is TRBJ2-5; tentatively, D is TRBD2 (5 bases). Sequenced input: peripheral blood. CDR3 sequence reads: CASSQPGGGQETQYF. As DNA, the CDR3 is TGTGCCAGCAGCCAACCTGGCGGAGGCCAAGAGACCCAGTACTTC.